The clone carrying this T cell receptor beta chain showed up many times. Germline values: CDR1 SQVTM, CDR2 ANQGSEA. This CDR3 contains 15 residues. The junction had 11 bases not matched to a gene; V was cut back by 7 bases and J by 2 bases. The study used a library that attached unique molecular identifiers to individual cDNA molecules. MiXCR was run by TCRdb on the RACE reads, yielding one entry per CDR3 protein. In the table there are roughly 92,000 distinct CDR3 sequences, around 10% of which are singletons. The data derive from a study of human T cells and chemical hapten exposure. Study summary: The use of 2% DPC on 2 cm by 2 cm of upper inner arm skin constituted sensitization.

Stated time point: patch test 2, 6 weeks after DPC sensitization. Treatment defined: therapeutic diphenylcyclopropenone sensitization with weekly scalp DPC. V is TRBV29-1 and J is TRBJ2-3; TRBD1 matches 8 bases. This clonotype was obtained from a woman in her thirties or forties with alopecia areata. Some clones in this sample may be carry-over from other donors' samples. Sequencing used whole blood, obtained in connection with sensitization to the hapten diphenylcyclopropenone (DPC). CDR3 in amino acids: CSAKAGTGDTDTQYF. CDR3 DNA sequence: TGCAGCGCGAAAGCCGGGACAGGAGACACAGATACGCAGTATTTT.